This is a list of T cell receptor beta chains from one sample in a study of cytomegalovirus exposure and HLA in healthy donors. Only in-frame clones appear in the TCRdb table, and some are missing; sequencing was by immunoSEQ multiplex PCR. The profile shows roughly 170,000 clones, around four fifths of them singletons. Specimen: PBMCs. The receptors were sampled from a middle-aged man in good health and CMV-seronegative. Each CDR3 is given with its conserved first and last residue. The D gene is left open where the match is weak. The size field is filled for only some rows; it gives once, few, many or a size class.

>13|TRBJ2-7|TRBV19|.|.
CASSIDRSYEQYF
TGTGCCAGTAGTATCGACAGGTCCTACGAGCAGTACTTC
>15|TRBJ1-3|TRBV9|.|.
CASSPRGLSGNTIYF
TGTGCCAGCAGCCCCAGGGGTCTCTCTGGAAACACCATATATTTT
>14|TRBJ2-1|TRBV7-3|TRBD2|.
CASSFRPSGYEQFF
TGTGCCAGCAGCTTCAGGCCTAGCGGGTATGAGCAGTTCTTC
>15|TRBJ1-3|TRBV6-1|.|.
CASSVSGNSGNTIYF
TGTGCCAGCAGTGTTTCCGGGAACTCTGGAAACACCATATATTTT
>14|TRBJ1-5|TRBV7-3|TRBD1|.
CASKQGYSNQPQHF
TGTGCCAGCAAACAGGGGTATAGCAATCAGCCCCAGCATTTT
>17|TRBJ2-7|TRBV7-2|.|.
CASSTPRSGIRTYEQYF
TGTGCCAGCAGCACACCCCGATCCGGGATAAGGACCTACGAGCAGTACTTC
>17|TRBJ1-5|TRBV18|TRBD1|few
CASSPRTGLNNNQPQHF
TGTGCCAGCTCACCGCGGACAGGGTTGAATAACAATCAGCCCCAGCATTTT
>14|TRBJ1-2|TRBV6-6|TRBD1|.
CASHSGQEKIGYTF
TGTGCCAGCCACTCGGGACAGGAGAAGATTGGCTACACCTTC
>16|TRBJ2-5|TRBV4-2|TRBD2|.
CASSQDYTSGARTQYF
TGTGCCAGCAGCCAAGATTACACTAGCGGGGCCCGGACCCAGTACTTC
>13|TRBJ1-1|TRBV6-6|.|.
CASSVQGSTEAFF
TGTGCCAGCAGCGTACAGGGATCCACTGAAGCTTTCTTT
>14|TRBJ2-5|TRBV9|TRBD2|.
CASSVGLAGGPTDF
TGTGCCAGCAGCGTAGGGCTAGCGGGGGGTCCCACGGACTTC
>15|TRBJ2-3|TRBV25-1|TRBD1|.
CASSEGTGGRDTQYF
TGTGCCAGCAGTGAAGGCACAGGGGGTCGCGATACGCAGTATTTT
>13|TRBJ1-2|TRBV29-1|TRBD1|once
CSVQDRANYGYTF
TGCAGCGTCCAGGACAGGGCTAACTATGGCTACACCTTC
>12|TRBJ1-1|TRBV29-1|TRBD1|.
CSGDSQNTEAFF
TGCAGCGGGGACAGCCAGAACACTGAAGCTTTCTTT
>14|TRBJ2-5|TRBV5-1|TRBD2|once
CASSFSGRQETQYF
TGCGCCAGCAGCTTTAGCGGGAGGCAAGAGACCCAGTACTTC
>14|TRBJ1-2|TRBV7-2|TRBD1|.
CASSRQGGNYGYTF
TGTGCCAGCAGCCGACAGGGAGGAAACTATGGCTACACCTTC
>15|TRBJ1-5|TRBV6-6|TRBD1|.
CASIWTGAPNQPQHF
TGTGCCAGCATTTGGACAGGGGCGCCGAATCAGCCCCAGCATTTT
>13|TRBJ1-1|TRBV6-5|TRBD1|.
CASRRQGVTEAFF
TGTGCCAGCAGACGACAGGGCGTGACTGAAGCTTTCTTT
>14|TRBJ2-5|TRBV7-2|.|.
CASSLPRPRETQYF
TGTGCCAGCAGCTTACCGAGGCCTAGGGAGACCCAGTACTTC
>14|TRBJ2-3|TRBV10-3|TRBD1|.
CAISPGQGPDTQYF
TGTGCCATCAGTCCGGGACAGGGCCCAGATACGCAGTATTTT
>14|TRBJ2-3|TRBV5-1|.|.
CASISSGPTDTQYF
TGCGCCAGCATATCCAGCGGACCCACAGATACGCAGTATTTT
>13|TRBJ1-2|TRBV6-5|TRBD1|.
CASRLGQGRGYTF
TGTGCCAGCAGATTGGGACAGGGTAGGGGCTACACCTTC
>16|TRBJ2-7|TRBV29-1|TRBD1|.
CSVEDVGQGATYEQYF
TGCAGCGTTGAAGACGTGGGACAGGGGGCGACCTACGAGCAGTACTTC
>15|TRBJ2-7|TRBV11-2|.|.
CASSSDHHMTYEQYF
TGTGCCAGCAGCTCAGATCATCATATGACATACGAGCAGTACTTC
>16|TRBJ1-2|TRBV7-2|.|.
CASSFGILAANYGYTF
TGTGCCAGCAGCTTCGGTATTTTAGCCGCTAACTATGGCTACACCTTC
>15|TRBJ1-5|TRBV6-5|TRBD1|.
CASSTDRGGNQPQHF
TGTGCCAGCAGTACGGACAGGGGTGGCAATCAGCCCCAGCATTTT
>14|TRBJ1-5|TRBV30|.|.
CAWSGQYSNQPQHF
TGTGCCTGGAGTGGGCAGTATAGCAATCAGCCCCAGCATTTT
>13|TRBJ1-1|TRBV6-4|.|.
CASSRREGTEAFF
TGTGCCAGCAGTCGGCGGGAAGGGACTGAAGCTTTCTTT
>15|TRBJ2-3|TRBV6-5|.|.
CASSIFLSSTDTQYF
TGTGCCAGCAGTATTTTTTTATCGAGCACAGATACGCAGTATTTT
>13|TRBJ1-6|TRBV6-5|.|.
CASRSTAGDRYRF
TGTGCCAGCAGGTCGACGGCGGGAGATAGGTATCGCTTT
>13|TRBJ2-7|TRBV6-1|.|few
CASSERVGYEQYF
TGTGCCAGCAGTGAGAGGGTGGGCTACGAGCAGTACTTC
>16|TRBJ1-6|TRBV7-7|.|.
CASSPLWGTGKSPLHF
TGTGCTAGCAGCCCCTTGTGGGGAACAGGGAAATCACCCCTCCACTTT
>14|TRBJ1-5|TRBV7-9|TRBD1|.
CASSPGQGKQPQHF
TGTGCCAGCAGCCCAGGACAGGGGAAACAGCCCCAGCATTTT
>17|TRBJ1-5|TRBV19|.|few
CASSDRGGRNSNQPQHF
TGTGCCAGTAGCGACCGGGGGGGGCGCAATAGCAATCAGCCCCAGCATTTT
>15|TRBJ1-4|TRBV5-8|TRBD1|.
CASSLKGANNEKLFF
TGTGCCAGCAGCTTGAAGGGGGCTAATAATGAAAAACTGTTTTTT
>14|TRBJ2-1|TRBV4-3|.|few
CASSQLGGYNEQFF
TGCGCCAGCAGCCAGCTTGGCGGATACAATGAGCAGTTCTTC
>13|TRBJ2-5|TRBV14|.|.
CASSQRVKETQYF
TGTGCCAGCAGCCAGAGGGTTAAGGAGACCCAGTACTTC
>15|TRBJ1-1|TRBV7-3|.|.
CASSPRGGQNTEAFF
TGTGCCAGCAGCCCCCGCGGGGGGCAGAACACTGAAGCTTTCTTT
>10|TRBJ2-7|TRBV30|.|.
CAWSASEQYF
TGTGCCTGGAGTGCGAGCGAGCAGTACTTC
>14|TRBJ2-7|TRBV5-8|TRBD1|.
CASSRDRGSHEQYF
TGTGCCAGCAGCCGCGACAGGGGGAGCCACGAGCAGTACTTC
>15|TRBJ1-2|TRBV9|TRBD1|once
CASSAVRTGTSGYTF
TGTGCCAGCAGCGCCGTACGGACAGGGACCTCTGGCTACACCTTC
>14|TRBJ1-2|TRBV6-6|.|few
CASSLRETNYGYTF
TGTGCCAGCAGCCTCCGGGAAACTAACTATGGCTACACCTTC
>14|TRBJ2-5|TRBV6-5|.|.
CASSPLFPGETQYF
TGTGCCAGCAGTCCCCTCTTTCCGGGGGAGACCCAGTACTTC
>16|TRBJ2-1|TRBV4-3|TRBD2|.
CASSQASGSIFDEQFF
TGCGCCAGCAGCCAAGCTAGCGGGAGTATTTTCGATGAGCAGTTCTTC
>14|TRBJ1-2|TRBV7-2|TRBD1|.
CASRNNTGGYGYTF
TGTGCCAGCAGGAATAACACAGGGGGCTATGGCTACACCTTC
>13|TRBJ2-1|TRBV7-8|.|.
CASQLSPYNEQFF
TGTGCCAGCCAGCTTAGCCCCTACAATGAGCAGTTCTTC